The T cell receptor beta chain described here comes from a study of cytomegalovirus exposure and HLA in healthy donors. Study results and limitations: In a later analysis, TCR beta V- and J-gene trimming was associated with a missense DCLRE1C variant.

This PCR relied on a set of 60 Vbeta primers and 13 Jbeta primers. The assay was immunoSEQ multiplex PCR, and TCRdb's table has in-frame clones only and misses some. The profile shows about 150,000 clones, approximately 86% of them singletons. Notes on this clone: The antigen remains undetermined.

From germline, CDR1 is SGHRS and CDR2 YFSETQ. There are 16 residues in the CDR3. Deletions cut 4 bases from V and 0 bases from J, with 16 bases between. The sequence derives from a woman aged 18-29 years in good health and CMV-seronegative. The sequenced material came from PBMCs. The gene calls are TRBV5-1 and TRBJ1-1; maybe TRBD1 (6 bases). The CDR3 nucleotides are TGCGCCAGCAGCCGGATCCTGGACAGCTTGAACACTGAAGCTTTCTTT. Residues: CASSRILDSLNTEAFF.